This TCR beta chain was sequenced during a study of blood T cell repertoires in COVID-19. This CDR3 has 21 residues. V lost 3 bases to trimming and J lost 5 bases, with 34 bases between them. Germline-derived CDR1 and CDR2 are KGHSH and LQKENI. Produced via immunoSEQ multiplex PCR; TCRdb's table is partial and in-frame only. The data contain roughly 250,000 clones, 86% of them singletons. This TCR derives from a man aged 35 to 55 who had recovered from COVID-19. Source material: peripheral blood. The chain couples TRBV18 to TRBJ2-5; maybe TRBD1 (11 bases). The CDR3 DNA follows: TGTGCCAGCTCACCCGGACAGGGGGCGATTAGCGGGAGGAATTTCAGGGAGACCCAGTACTTC. This sequence encodes CASSPGQGAISGRNFRETQYF.